This passage covers 5 T cell receptor beta chains from one sample sequenced in a study of blood T cell repertoires in COVID-19. Only in-frame clones appear in the TCRdb table, and some are missing; sequencing was by immunoSEQ multiplex PCR. The profile shows roughly 260,000 clones, around nine tenths of them singletons. Specimen: peripheral blood. The receptors shown here come from a man in his forties who had recovered from COVID-19.

The rearrangement links TRBV15 to TRBJ2-5, with 9 bases lining up with TRBD1. The CDR3 is 12 residues long. Per germline, CDR1 LNHNV and CDR2 YYDKDF (reference sequence). V gave up 7 bases and J gave up 5 bases; unmatched junction bases: 2. This chain's CDR3 is CATNRGQETQYF. The CDR3 region has the DNA TGTGCCACCAACAGGGGGCAGGAGACCCAGTACTTC. Looking up the rest from reference TRBV15 and TRBJ2-5 gives the full variable domain: DAMVIQNPRYQVTQFGKPVTLSCSQTLNHNVMYWYQQKSSQAPKLLFHYYDKDFNNEADTPDNFQSRRPNTSFCFLDIRSPGLGDTAMYLCATNRGQETQYFGPGTRLLVL.

V is TRBV7-2 and J is TRBJ2-5; 9 nucleotides line up with TRBD1. The junction had 5 bases not matched to a gene; V was cut back by 4 bases and J by 5 bases. The CDR3 covers 14 residues. Germline lookup yields CDR1 SGHTA and CDR2 FQGNSA. The CDR3 protein is CASSWGTGSETQYF. The DNA of the CDR3 is TGTGCCAGCAGCTGGGGGACAGGGTCGGAGACCCAGTACTTC.

The J gene is TRBJ1-5, the V gene TRBV5-6, with 9 bases that match TRBD1. Unmatched junction bases numbered 5, after V lost 4 bases and J lost 6 bases. This CDR3 is 14 amino acids long. Germline V gene lookup returns CDR1 SGHDT and CDR2 YYEEEE. CDR3 loop: CASSHTGQGQPQHF. The CDR3 nucleotides read TGTGCCAGCAGCCACACGGGACAGGGTCAGCCCCAGCATTTT.

This clone was detected once. The chain employs TRBV7-9 and TRBJ2-5; TRBD2 matches at 8 bases. In germline, CDR1 is SEHNR, CDR2 FQNEAQ (reference sequence). This CDR3 has 16 residues. V trimming: 1 base; J trimming: 5 bases; junction bases outside the gene matches: 9. CDR3 in amino acids: CASSLGSGGVIETQYF. Here the CDR3 DNA reads TGTGCCAGCAGCTTAGGGTCCGGGGGGGTTATTGAGACCCAGTACTTC.

The CDR3, as DNA: TGTGCCAGCAGCCAGGCCCGGGACAGCAACTACGAGCAGTACTTC. Residues: CASSQARDSNYEQYF. This chain joins TRBV4-2 and TRBJ2-7, with TRBD1 matching over 7 bases. The CDR3 extends over 15 amino acids. Germline V lookup: CDR1 LGHNA, CDR2 YNFKEQ. V shed 3 bases, J shed 3 bases, and the junction held 8 bases outside the gene matches.